The 6 T cell receptor beta chains listed next were all sequenced from one sample in a study of blood T cell repertoires in COVID-19. The data were produced by immunoSEQ multiplex PCR, yet TCRdb's version contains in-frame clones alone and is incomplete. Altogether 200,000 to 300,000 clones are present, over 65% being singletons, with the ten largest covering about 3.5%. Sequencing was performed on peripheral blood. These receptors came from a woman of 80 years or more with acute or convalescent COVID-19.

About this clone: The sample carries other DNA sequences with the same CDR3. The V gene is TRBV19, the J gene TRBJ1-1; TRBD1 might be the D (5 bases). The germline CDR1 and CDR2 sequences are LNHDA and SQIVND (reference sequence). The CDR3 is made up of 13 amino acids. V was cut by 6 bases and J by 2 bases, with 10 bases left in between. Here the CDR3 reads CASSRQTNTEAFF. DNA of the CDR3: TGTGCCAGTAGCCGACAGACTAACACTGAAGCTTTCTTT.

V and J are TRBV6-5 and TRBJ2-7; the match to TRBD1 covers 9 bases. V trimming: 4 bases; J trimming: 4 bases; junction bases outside the gene matches: 8. Germline values: CDR1 MNHEY, CDR2 SVGAGI. The CDR3 is 15 amino acids. The CDR3 protein is CASSFQGTGQYEQYF. The CDR3, as DNA: TGTGCCAGCAGTTTCCAAGGGACAGGGCAATACGAGCAGTACTTC.

This rearrangement joins TRBV19 to TRBJ2-3; TRBD2 aligns across 8 bases. Per the germline V gene, CDR1 is LNHDA and CDR2 is SQIVND (reference sequence). After removal of 6 bases from V and 6 bases from J, the junction contained 8 bases not matched to a gene. CDR3 length equals 14 residues. Here the CDR3 reads CASRAGALGDTQYF. The CDR3, as DNA: TGTGCCAGTAGAGCGGGGGCCCTGGGGGATACGCAGTATTTT.

V and J are TRBV7-2 and TRBJ1-2; D is unclear. This CDR3 contains 14 residues. V was clipped by 0 bases and J by 2 bases, with 7 bases between them. The germline V gene has CDR1 SGHTA and CDR2 FQGNSA. This CDR3 is CASSLAAANYGYTF. CDR3 nucleotides: TGTGCCAGCAGCTTAGCGGCGGCGAACTATGGCTACACCTTC.

This clone occurred a few times. V usage is TRBV6-5 and J usage is TRBJ1-2; D is ambiguous. Germline CDR1 and CDR2: MNHEY and SVGAGI. Trimming left V 8 bases short and J 5 bases short, with 15 bases between. This CDR3 contains 13 residues. The chain's CDR3 is CASHETGVYGYTF. The CDR3 DNA reads as TGTGCCAGCCACGAAACGGGAGTTTATGGCTACACCTTC.

V is TRBV5-1 and J is TRBJ1-2; TRBD1 aligns across 7 bases. Germline loops: CDR1 SGHRS, CDR2 YFSETQ. There are 15 residues in the CDR3. V lost 4 bases, J lost 0 bases, and 6 bases stayed unmatched. The CDR3 sequence is CASSPQGEANYGYTF. DNA of the CDR3: TGCGCCAGCAGCCCGCAGGGGGAAGCTAACTATGGCTACACCTTC. The full variable domain, rest sourced from reference TRBV5-1 and TRBJ1-2, is KAGVTQTPRYLIKTRGQQVTLSCSPISGHRSVSWYQQTPGQGLQFLFEYFSETQRNKGNFPGRFSGRQFSNSRSEMNVSTLELGDSALYLCASSPQGEANYGYTFGSGTRLTVV.